This T cell receptor beta chain stems from a study of radiotherapy plus CTLA-4 blockade in lung cancer. About the study: In about 20% of patients, objective responses were seen; 31% had disease control. Findings and caveats of the study: Expansion of tumor-derived TCR clones was observed in blood after radiotherapy plus ipilimumab.

The CDR3 extends over 16 amino acids. From germline, CDR1 is SGHNT and CDR2 YYREEE (reference sequence). The V gene end was trimmed by 4 bases and the J gene end by 4 bases; junction bases not matched to a gene: 8. Profiled with immunoSEQ multiplex PCR; TCRdb holds only in-frame clones, not every one. This sample has approximately 35,000 clones; around 85% occur once, and the top ten carry 5% to 7.5%. In the case of this clone: Its antigen is not known.

Enrolled patients, whose metastatic non-small-cell lung cancer was chemo-refractory, received focal radiation plus CTLA-4 blockade with ipilimumab. This sequence originates from a human donor with non-small cell lung cancer who had stable disease on radiotherapy plus ipilimumab. The sequences come from peripheral blood, collected from a patient treated with radiotherapy plus ipilimumab. This sequence joins TRBV5-4 and TRBJ2-3; TRBD2 matches 11 bases. DNA for the CDR3: TGTGCCAGCAGCCAAGTCACTAGCGGGAGACCAGATACGCAGTATTTT. It codes for CASSQVTSGRPDTQYF. The whole variable domain, remainder taken from reference TRBV5-4 and TRBJ2-3, is ETGVTQSPTHLIKTRGQQVTLRCSSQSGHNTVSWYQQALGQGPQFIFQYYREEENGRGNFPPRFSGLQFPNYSSELNVNALELDDSALYLCASSQVTSGRPDTQYFGPGTRLTVL.